A selection of T cell receptor beta chains follows, all from one sample in a study of lymphopenia after photon versus proton radiotherapy. TCRdb's copy holds only in-frame clones and misses some; the assay was immunoSEQ multiplex PCR. The sample lists about 70,000 clones; about 87% were seen once. The sequences come from peripheral blood, collected from a patient treated with proton-based radiotherapy. Receptors originate from an elderly man with esophageal cancer. Each CDR3 is given with its conserved first and last residue. D genes are given only for firm matches.

CDR3 protein	J gene	V gene	D gene
CAWRRVGYTF	TRBJ1-2	TRBV30	-
CASSLMGTSGGAVDTQYF	TRBJ2-3	TRBV11-2	TRBD2
CASSLATREAFF	TRBJ1-1	TRBV5-6	-
CASSLLEGGANVLTF	TRBJ2-6	TRBV5-1	-
CASKTAGTTNTGELFF	TRBJ2-2	TRBV10-2	TRBD2
CASSSLRGESTDTQYF	TRBJ2-3	TRBV19	-
CASSPRTQNEQYF	TRBJ2-7	TRBV6-6	-
CASSATGDTYEQYF	TRBJ2-7	TRBV6-1	TRBD1
CASTAGVGVGYTF	TRBJ1-2	TRBV7-2	-
CAWSVQSQGKYEQYF	TRBJ2-7	TRBV30	-
CASSIDVGADNEQFF	TRBJ2-1	TRBV19	-
CASRLPLAGGKETQYF	TRBJ2-5	TRBV12-2	-
CASAKGTGLQETQYF	TRBJ2-5	TRBV7-9	-
CASSRPTTSGGAIGELFF	TRBJ2-2	TRBV5-1	TRBD2
CASSQDPAGYNEQFF	TRBJ2-1	TRBV4-2	TRBD2
CASSQQGPGNTIYF	TRBJ1-3	TRBV18	-
CASSQSWDINTDTQYF	TRBJ2-3	TRBV4-2	-
CASRLDRGLYNEQFF	TRBJ2-1	TRBV6-4	TRBD1
CASSLAGGTGELFF	TRBJ2-2	TRBV5-4	TRBD2
CASARGSYNEQFF	TRBJ2-1	TRBV11-2	-
CASSPGRADYGYTF	TRBJ1-2	TRBV5-1	-
CAWRYIDRGFYNSPLHF	TRBJ1-6	TRBV30	TRBD1
CASSQEGGQNYGYTF	TRBJ1-2	TRBV4-3	-
CASRPITDTQYF	TRBJ2-3	TRBV9	-
CASSQDPAADTDTQYF	TRBJ2-3	TRBV4-3	-
CASSPRGLAGGLNEQFF	TRBJ2-1	TRBV7-9	TRBD2
CASSQGGASGANVLTF	TRBJ2-6	TRBV14	-